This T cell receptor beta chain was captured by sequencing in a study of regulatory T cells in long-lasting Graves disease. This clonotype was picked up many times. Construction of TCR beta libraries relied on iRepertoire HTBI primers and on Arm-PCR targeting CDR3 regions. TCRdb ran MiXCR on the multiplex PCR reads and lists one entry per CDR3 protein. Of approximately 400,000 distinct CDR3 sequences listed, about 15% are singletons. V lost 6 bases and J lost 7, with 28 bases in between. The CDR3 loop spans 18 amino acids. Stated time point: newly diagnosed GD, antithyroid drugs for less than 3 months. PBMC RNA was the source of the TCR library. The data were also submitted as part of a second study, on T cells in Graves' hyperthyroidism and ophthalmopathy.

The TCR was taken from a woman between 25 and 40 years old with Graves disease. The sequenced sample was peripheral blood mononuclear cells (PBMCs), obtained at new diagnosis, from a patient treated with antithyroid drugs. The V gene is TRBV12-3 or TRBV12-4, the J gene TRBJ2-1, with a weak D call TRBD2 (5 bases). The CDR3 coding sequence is TGTGCCAGCAGACTTTCCCCCCTTGGAGGAAGGTTTTGGAATGAGCAGTTCTTC. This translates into CASRLSPLGGRFWNEQFF.